The T cell receptor (beta chain) described here comes from a study of blood T cell repertoires in COVID-19. Study information: Specimens from acute and convalescent COVID-19 originated in the United States, Italy and Spain.

This CDR3 has 15 residues. Germline CDR1 SGHNT, CDR2 YENEEA. V was clipped by 5 bases and J by 5 bases; unmatched bases: 7. Study processing details: Reference gene primer amplification gave estimated nucleated cell counts. Data came from immunoSEQ multiplex PCR; TCRdb stores just in-frame clones and leaves some out. The V and J calls and the clone size are those of that table, but D and trimming were determined from the DNA. This table holds 40,000 to 65,000 clones, over 70% found once. The specimen sequenced was peripheral blood. This TCR was sampled from a human donor with active or convalescent COVID-19. The donor label of this sample is uncertain. J is TRBJ2-2 and V is TRBV11-3; 8 nucleotides line up with TRBD2. CDR3: CASSRAGVSTGELFF. The CDR3, as DNA: TGTGCCAGCAGCAGAGCGGGAGTGTCGACCGGGGAGCTGTTTTTT. Full variable domain (outside the CDR3, taken from reference TRBV11-3 and TRBJ2-2): EAGVVQSPRYKIIEKKQPVAFWCNPISGHNTLYWYLQNLGQGPELLIRYENEEAVDDSQLPKDRFSAERLKGVDSTLKIQPAELGDSAVYLCASSRAGVSTGELFFGEGSRLTVL.